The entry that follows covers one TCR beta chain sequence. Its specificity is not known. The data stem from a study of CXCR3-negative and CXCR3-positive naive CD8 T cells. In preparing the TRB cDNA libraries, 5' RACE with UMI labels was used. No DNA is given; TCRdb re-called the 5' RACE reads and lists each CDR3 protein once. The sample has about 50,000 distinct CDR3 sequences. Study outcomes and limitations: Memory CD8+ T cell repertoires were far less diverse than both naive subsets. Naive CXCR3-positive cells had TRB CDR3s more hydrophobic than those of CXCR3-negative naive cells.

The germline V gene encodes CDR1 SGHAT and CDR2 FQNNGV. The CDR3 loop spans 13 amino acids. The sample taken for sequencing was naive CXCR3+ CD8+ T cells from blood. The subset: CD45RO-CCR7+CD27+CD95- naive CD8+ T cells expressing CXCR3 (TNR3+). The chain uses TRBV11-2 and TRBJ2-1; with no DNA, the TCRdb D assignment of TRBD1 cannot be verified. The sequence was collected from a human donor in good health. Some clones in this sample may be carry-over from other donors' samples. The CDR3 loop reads CASTGTLRNEQFF.